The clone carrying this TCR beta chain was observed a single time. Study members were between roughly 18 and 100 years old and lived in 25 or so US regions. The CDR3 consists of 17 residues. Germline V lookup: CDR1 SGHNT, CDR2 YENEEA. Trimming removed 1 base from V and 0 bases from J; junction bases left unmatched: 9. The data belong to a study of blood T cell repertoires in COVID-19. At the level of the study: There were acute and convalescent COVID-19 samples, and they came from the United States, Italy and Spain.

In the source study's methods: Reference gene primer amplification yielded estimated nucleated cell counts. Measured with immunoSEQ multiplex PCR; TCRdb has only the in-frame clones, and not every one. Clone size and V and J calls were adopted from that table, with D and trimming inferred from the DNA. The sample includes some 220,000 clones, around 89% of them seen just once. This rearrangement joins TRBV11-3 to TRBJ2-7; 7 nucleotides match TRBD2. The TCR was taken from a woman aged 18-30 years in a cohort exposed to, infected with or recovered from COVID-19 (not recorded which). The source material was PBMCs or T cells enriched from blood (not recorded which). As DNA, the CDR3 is TGTGCCAGCAGCTTAGGCACCGGGGGACTAAGCTCCTACGAGCAGTACTTC. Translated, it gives CASSLGTGGLSSYEQYF.